A selection of T cell receptor beta chains follows, all from one sample in a study of PD-L1 blockade in urothelial cancer. Data came from immunoSEQ multiplex PCR; TCRdb stores just in-frame clones and leaves some out. The sample lists 30,000 to 40,000 clones; about four fifths were seen once. The material was PBMCs, obtained around atezolizumab (anti-PD-L1) treatment. The origin of the receptors is a man between 65 and 85 years old with urothelial cancer. The CDR3 runs from the conserved cysteine through the conserved F or W. The D gene is left open where the match is weak.

d_call: TRBD1; j_call: TRBJ2-5; v_call: TRBV15; cdr3_nt: TGTGCCACCAGCAGGGGGACAGGGGACGCGAAAGAGACCCAGTACTTC; cdr3_aa: CATSRGTGDAKETQYF
d_call: .; j_call: TRBJ1-3; v_call: TRBV7-9; cdr3_nt: TGTGCCAGCAGTCGTCGGGCGGGGGCTCCCTCTGGAAACACCATATATTTT; cdr3_aa: CASSRRAGAPSGNTIYF
d_call: .; j_call: TRBJ1-4; v_call: TRBV7-2; cdr3_nt: TGTGCCAGCAGCCGAGGACGGGGGGTTAATGAAAAACTGTTTTTT; cdr3_aa: CASSRGRGVNEKLFF
d_call: .; j_call: TRBJ1-2; v_call: TRBV9; cdr3_nt: TGTGCCAGCAGCGTAGAAGCGGCCAGGCCCACTGGCTACACCTTC; cdr3_aa: CASSVEAARPTGYTF
d_call: .; j_call: TRBJ2-1; v_call: TRBV20-1; cdr3_nt: TGCAGTGCTGCCCTGCCAAGCGAGCAGTTCTTC; cdr3_aa: CSAALPSEQFF
d_call: TRBD2; j_call: TRBJ2-2; v_call: TRBV6-1; cdr3_nt: TGTGCCAGCAGATGGCGGGAGATCGGGGAGCTGTTTTTT; cdr3_aa: CASRWREIGELFF
d_call: .; j_call: TRBJ1-2; v_call: TRBV7-2; cdr3_nt: TGTGCCAGCAGCTTAGAGGAGGGGAGAATTGGCTATGGCTACACCTTC; cdr3_aa: CASSLEEGRIGYGYTF
d_call: .; j_call: TRBJ1-2; v_call: TRBV7-2; cdr3_nt: TGTGCCAGCAGCTCTCGAGGCTATGGCTACACCTTC; cdr3_aa: CASSSRGYGYTF
d_call: .; j_call: TRBJ1-2; v_call: TRBV13; cdr3_nt: TGTGCCAGCAGCTTCTTGACAGGTTCCGTTGGGAACTATGGCTACACCTTC; cdr3_aa: CASSFLTGSVGNYGYTF
d_call: .; j_call: TRBJ2-7; v_call: TRBV28; cdr3_nt: TGTGCCAGCAGTAACCCCGGACTTTACTACGAGCAGTACTTC; cdr3_aa: CASSNPGLYYEQYF